The 12 T cell receptor beta chains below come from one sample, sequenced in a study of T-cell reconstitution after alpha-beta-depleted transplantation in children. Preparation of the TCRbeta library used unique molecular identifiers. TCRdb analysed the PCR reads with MiXCR anew, one entry per CDR3 protein. Here the sample spans 580,000 or so distinct CDR3 sequences, 20% to 25% being singletons. This specimen was PBMCs, mostly from graft donor cells, taken 360 days after TCRalphabeta/CD19-depleted stem cell transplant. The receptors were gathered from a boy in the first two years of life who had a stem cell transplant for acute myeloid leukemia, so the T cells may come from the graft donor.

This clonotype has only a few counts. The chain has TRBV20-1 and TRBJ2-3; D call uncertain. The CDR3 is 11 residues long. V was pared by 5 bases and J by 9 bases, with 12 bases between. Germline CDR1 is DFQATT and CDR2 is SNEGSKA (reference sequence). CDR3 residues: CSAPPESTQYF. In DNA, the CDR3 is TGCAGTGCTCCCCCCGAGTCGACGCAGTATTTT.

A few counts support this clonotype. The V call is TRBV20-1, the J call TRBJ2-4; D remains ambiguous. Between the trimmed V and J ends, which lost 7 bases and 1 base, there was a span of 11 bases. The CDR3 has 13 residues. CDR1 DFQATT and CDR2 SNEGSKA come from the germline V gene (reference sequence). CDR3: CSVLTGAKNIQYF. Here the CDR3 DNA reads TGCAGTGTTCTCACGGGTGCCAAAAACATTCAGTACTTC.

The genes are TRBV29-1 and TRBJ1-2; 7 positions agree with TRBD1. In germline, CDR1 is SQVTM, CDR2 ANQGSEA. The CDR3 totals 13 residues. V was clipped by 7 bases and J by 2 bases; unmatched bases: 7. DNA for the CDR3: TGCAGCGCGGAGGACAGGCAGAACTATGGCTACACCTTC. It translates to CSAEDRQNYGYTF.

This rearrangement joins TRBV7-2 to TRBJ2-2; TRBD2 matches at 11 bases. V lost 4 bases to trimming and J lost 8 bases; unmatched junction nucleotides: 6. From germline, CDR1 is SGHTA and CDR2 FQGNSA. This CDR3 has 15 residues. CDR3: CASSWRLAGRGELFF. DNA for the CDR3: TGTGCCAGCAGCTGGCGACTAGCGGGGAGAGGGGAGCTGTTTTTT. Looking up the rest from reference TRBV7-2 and TRBJ2-2 gives the full variable domain: GAGVSQSPSNKVTEKGKDVELRCDPISGHTALYWYRQSLGQGLEFLIYFQGNSAPDKSGLPSDRFSAERTGGSVSTLTIQRTQQEDSAVYLCASSWRLAGRGELFFGEGSRLTVL.

This rearrangement joins TRBV12-3 or TRBV12-4 to TRBJ1-1; 9 bases fit TRBD1. This CDR3 contains 20 residues. The V gene end was trimmed by 6 bases and the J gene end by 0 bases; junction bases not matched to a gene: 20. CDR3 sequence: CASSKTEDRGEGYMNTEAFF. The CDR3 nucleotides are TGTGCCAGCAGCAAAACAGAGGACAGGGGAGAGGGTTACATGAACACTGAAGCTTTCTTT.

This clonotype was seen many times. The genes are TRBV13 and TRBJ2-6, with D perhaps being TRBD1 or TRBD2 (5 bases each). The V and J ends lost 5 bases and 1 base respectively, with 18 bases between them. Germline values: CDR1 PRHDT, CDR2 FYEKMQ (reference sequence). The CDR3 extends over 18 amino acids. The CDR3 sequence is CASSGRDGATSGANVLTF. CDR3 DNA: TGTGCCAGCAGCGGACGGGACGGAGCGACTTCTGGGGCCAACGTCCTGACTTTC.

As regards this clonotype: With a much larger clone just one base away, this may be a read error. The chain combines TRBV20-1 with TRBJ2-5, with 9 bases identical to TRBD1. This CDR3 has 15 residues. The germline V gene has CDR1 DFQATT and CDR2 SNEGSKA (reference sequence). The CDR3 region is CCARGWDRDVETQYF. CDR3 sequence (DNA): TGCTGTGCTAGAGGATGGGACAGGGATGTAGAGACCCAGTACTTC.

This clonotype was recorded at least ten times. The chain links TRBV6-5 to TRBJ2-1; 7 positions match TRBD2. The junction had 9 bases not matched to a gene; V was cut back by 11 bases and J by 2 bases. Germline CDR1 reads MNHEY; CDR2 reads SVGAGI. The CDR3 sequence is 14 residues long. CDR3: CAVGGTRAYNEQFF. The DNA for the CDR3 is TGTGCCGTGGGGGGGACTCGAGCCTACAATGAGCAGTTCTTC.

This clonotype has just one count. The V and J genes are TRBV28 and TRBJ2-7; TRBD1 matches 7 bases. With 6 bases clipped from V and 2 bases from J, the junction kept 10 bases outside the gene matches. Germline values: CDR1 MDHEN, CDR2 SYDVKM. CDR3 length: 15 residues. CDR3 sequence reads: CASSPKAGGPYEQYV. In nucleotides, the CDR3 is TGTGCCAGCAGCCCGAAGGCAGGGGGACCCTACGAGCAGTACGTC.

This clonotype was counted a few times. The rearrangement uses TRBV20-1 and TRBJ1-5; D call uncertain. This CDR3 has 15 residues. The germline V gene encodes CDR1 DFQATT and CDR2 SNEGSKA (reference sequence). V dropped 0 bases and J dropped 4 bases, with 13 bases sitting between them. CDR3 protein: CSAREARVGNQPQHF. The CDR3 DNA reads as TGCAGTGCTAGAGAGGCCAGAGTGGGTAATCAGCCCCAGCATTTT.

This clonotype has a handful of counts. The chain couples TRBV12-3 or TRBV12-4 to TRBJ2-5; the match to TRBD2 covers 8 bases. CDR3 length: 16 amino acids. Trimming took 5 bases from V and 0 from J; bases not matched to a gene: 8. Here the CDR3 DNA reads TGTGCCAGCAGTCTGGGGGGCGGGGGGTACCAAGAGACCCAGTACTTC. It encodes CASSLGGGGYQETQYF.

J is TRBJ2-4 and V is TRBV20-1; no definite D call. Trimming took off 0 bases at V and 1 base at J, with 16 bases between the two ends. Germline CDR1 is DFQATT and CDR2 is SNEGSKA (reference sequence). The CDR3 runs to 17 residues. The CDR3 sequence: CSARDPSLLNAKNIQYF. The CDR3 coding sequence is TGCAGTGCTAGAGATCCGTCCCTCCTCAACGCCAAAAACATTCAGTACTTC.